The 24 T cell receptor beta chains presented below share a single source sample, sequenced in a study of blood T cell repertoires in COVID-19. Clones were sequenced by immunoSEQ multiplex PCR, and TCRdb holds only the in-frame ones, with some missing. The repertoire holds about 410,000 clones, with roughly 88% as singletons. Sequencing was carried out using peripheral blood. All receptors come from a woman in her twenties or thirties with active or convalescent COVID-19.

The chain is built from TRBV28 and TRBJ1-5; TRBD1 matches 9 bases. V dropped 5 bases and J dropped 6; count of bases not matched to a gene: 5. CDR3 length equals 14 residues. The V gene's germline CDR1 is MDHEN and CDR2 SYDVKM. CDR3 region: CASSTGGAVQPQHF. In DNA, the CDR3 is TGTGCCAGCAGTACAGGGGGCGCAGTTCAGCCCCAGCATTTT.

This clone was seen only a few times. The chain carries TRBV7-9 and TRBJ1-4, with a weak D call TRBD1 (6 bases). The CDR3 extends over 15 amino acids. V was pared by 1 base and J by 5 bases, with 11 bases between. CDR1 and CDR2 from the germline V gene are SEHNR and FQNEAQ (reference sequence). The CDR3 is CASSLETGTNEKLFF. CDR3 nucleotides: TGTGCCAGCAGCTTAGAGACAGGTACAAATGAAAAACTGTTTTTT.

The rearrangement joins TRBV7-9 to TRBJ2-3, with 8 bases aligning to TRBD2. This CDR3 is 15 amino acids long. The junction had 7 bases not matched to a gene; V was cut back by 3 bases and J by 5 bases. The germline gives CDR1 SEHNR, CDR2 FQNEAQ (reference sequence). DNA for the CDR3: TGTGCCAGCAGCTTTTCGGGGGGGAAGGTAGATACGCAGTATTTT. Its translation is CASSFSGGKVDTQYF.

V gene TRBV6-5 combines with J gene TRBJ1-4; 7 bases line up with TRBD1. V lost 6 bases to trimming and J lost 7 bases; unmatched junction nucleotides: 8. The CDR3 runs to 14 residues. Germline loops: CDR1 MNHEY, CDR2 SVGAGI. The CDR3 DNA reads TGTGCCAGCAGATACAGGGGCACGAGTGAAAAACTGTTTTTT. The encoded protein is CASRYRGTSEKLFF.

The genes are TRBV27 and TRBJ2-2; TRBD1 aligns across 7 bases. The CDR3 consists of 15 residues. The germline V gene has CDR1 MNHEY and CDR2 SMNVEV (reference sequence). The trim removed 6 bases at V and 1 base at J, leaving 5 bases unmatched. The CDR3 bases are TGTGCCAGCAGGAAGACAGGGAGGAACACCGGGGAGCTGTTTTTT. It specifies CASRKTGRNTGELFF.

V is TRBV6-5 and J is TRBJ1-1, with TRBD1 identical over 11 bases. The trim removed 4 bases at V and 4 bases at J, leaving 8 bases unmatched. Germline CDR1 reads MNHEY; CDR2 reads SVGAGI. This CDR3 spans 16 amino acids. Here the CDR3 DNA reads TGTGCCAGCAGTTTAGGACAGGGGGCGCGCGGCACTGAAGCTTTCTTT. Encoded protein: CASSLGQGARGTEAFF.

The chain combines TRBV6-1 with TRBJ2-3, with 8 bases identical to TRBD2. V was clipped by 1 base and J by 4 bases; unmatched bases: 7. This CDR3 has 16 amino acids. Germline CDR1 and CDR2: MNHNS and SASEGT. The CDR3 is CASSEVGGGPPDTQYF. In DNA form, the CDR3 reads TGTGCCAGCAGTGAAGTGGGCGGGGGGCCCCCAGATACGCAGTATTTT.

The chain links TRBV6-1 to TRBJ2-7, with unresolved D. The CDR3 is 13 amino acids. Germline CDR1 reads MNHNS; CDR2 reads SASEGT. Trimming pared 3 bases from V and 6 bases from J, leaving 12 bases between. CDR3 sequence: CASSELRASEQYF. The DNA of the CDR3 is TGTGCCAGCAGTGAGCTAAGAGCGTCCGAGCAGTACTTC.

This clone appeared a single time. CDR3 DNA sequence: TGCGCCAGCAGTGGGGGACAGGGGGCGGTGGGGGATTCACCCCTCCACTTT. Residues: CASSGGQGAVGDSPLHF. The V call is TRBV10-2, the J call TRBJ1-6; 12 bases are a match to TRBD1. There are 17 residues in the CDR3. V shed 4 bases and J 8 bases; nucleotides not matched to a gene: 9. The V gene's germline CDR1 is WSHSY and CDR2 SAAADI.

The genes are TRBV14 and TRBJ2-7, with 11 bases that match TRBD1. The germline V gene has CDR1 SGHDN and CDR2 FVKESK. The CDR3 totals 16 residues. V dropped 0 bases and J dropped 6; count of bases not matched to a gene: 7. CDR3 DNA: TGTGCCAGCAGCCAAGAGGATGGGACAGGGGGACCCGAGCAGTACTTC. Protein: CASSQEDGTGGPEQYF.

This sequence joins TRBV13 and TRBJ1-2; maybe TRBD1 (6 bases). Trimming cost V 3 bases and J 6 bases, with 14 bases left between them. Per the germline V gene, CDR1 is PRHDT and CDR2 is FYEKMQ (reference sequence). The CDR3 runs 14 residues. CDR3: CASSFGQGNDGYTF. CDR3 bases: TGTGCCAGCAGCTTCGGTCAGGGGAACGATGGCTACACCTTC.

The CDR3 DNA reads as TGTGCCAGCAGTGAATTTCCAGGGGGCGTCACTGAAGCTTTCTTT. Translation gives CASSEFPGGVTEAFF. The V gene is TRBV2, the J gene TRBJ1-1, with TRBD1 identical over 8 bases. Germline CDR1 reads SNHLY; CDR2 reads FYNNEI. Trimming removed 2 bases from V and 4 bases from J; junction bases left unmatched: 6. CDR3 length equals 15 residues.

CDR3 nucleotides: TGTGCCAGCAGCTTAGCGGGGGGGCATGGAGATACGCAGTATTTT. Translated: CASSLAGGHGDTQYF. This chain links TRBV7-6 with TRBJ2-3; perhaps TRBD2 as D (7 bases). Deletions cut 0 bases from V and 5 bases from J, with 12 bases between. Germline V gene sequence: CDR1 SGHVS, CDR2 FNYEAQ. The CDR3 has 15 amino acids. Drawing the rest from reference TRBV7-6 and TRBJ2-3, the complete variable domain is GAGVSQSPRYKVTKRGQDVALRCDPISGHVSLYWYRQALGQGPEFLTYFNYEAQQDKSGLPNDRFSAERPEGSISTLTIQRTEQRDSAMYRCASSLAGGHGDTQYFGPGTRLTVL.

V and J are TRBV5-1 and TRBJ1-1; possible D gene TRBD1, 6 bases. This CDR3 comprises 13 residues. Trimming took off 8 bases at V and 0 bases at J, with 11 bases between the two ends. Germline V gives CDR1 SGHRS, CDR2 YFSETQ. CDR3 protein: CASNRGMNTEAFF. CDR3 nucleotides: TGCGCCAGTAATAGGGGGATGAACACTGAAGCTTTCTTT.

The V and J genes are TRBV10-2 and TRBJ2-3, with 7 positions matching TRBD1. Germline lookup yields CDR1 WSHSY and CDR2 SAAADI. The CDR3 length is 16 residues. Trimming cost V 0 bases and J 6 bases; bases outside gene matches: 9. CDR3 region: CASSESEGALEDTQYF. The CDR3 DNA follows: TGCGCCAGCAGTGAGTCTGAGGGGGCATTGGAGGATACGCAGTATTTT.

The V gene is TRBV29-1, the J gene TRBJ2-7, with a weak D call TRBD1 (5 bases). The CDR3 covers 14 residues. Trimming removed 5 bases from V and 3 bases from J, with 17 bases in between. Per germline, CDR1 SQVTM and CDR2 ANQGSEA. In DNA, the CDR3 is TGCAGCGTTCTTCCAGTTGGGGCAGACTACGAGCAGTACTTC. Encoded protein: CSVLPVGADYEQYF.

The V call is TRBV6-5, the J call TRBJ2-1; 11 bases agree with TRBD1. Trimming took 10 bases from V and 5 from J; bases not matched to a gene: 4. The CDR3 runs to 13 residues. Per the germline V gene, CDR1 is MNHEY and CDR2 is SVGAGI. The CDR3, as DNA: TGTGCCACCACGGGACAGGGGGACAATGAGCAGTTCTTC. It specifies CATTGQGDNEQFF.

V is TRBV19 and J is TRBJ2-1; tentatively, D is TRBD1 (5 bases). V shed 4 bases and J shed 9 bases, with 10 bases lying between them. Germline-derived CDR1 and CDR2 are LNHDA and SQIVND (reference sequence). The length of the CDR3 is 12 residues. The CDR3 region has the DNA TGTGCCAGTAGTACTCAGGGTGGTGAGCAGTTCTTC. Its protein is CASSTQGGEQFF.

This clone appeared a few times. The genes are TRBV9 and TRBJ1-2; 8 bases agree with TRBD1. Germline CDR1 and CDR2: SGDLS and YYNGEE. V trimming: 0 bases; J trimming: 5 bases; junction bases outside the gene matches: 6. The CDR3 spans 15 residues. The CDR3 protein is CASSVGATGDYGYTF. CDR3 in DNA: TGTGCCAGCAGCGTAGGAGCGACAGGGGATTATGGCTACACCTTC.

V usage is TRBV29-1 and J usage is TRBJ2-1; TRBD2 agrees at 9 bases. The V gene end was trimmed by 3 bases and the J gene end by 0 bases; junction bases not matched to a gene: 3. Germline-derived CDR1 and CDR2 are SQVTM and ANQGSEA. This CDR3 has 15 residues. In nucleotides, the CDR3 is TGCAGCGTTGATGAGCGGGGGGACTCCTACAATGAGCAGTTCTTC. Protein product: CSVDERGDSYNEQFF.

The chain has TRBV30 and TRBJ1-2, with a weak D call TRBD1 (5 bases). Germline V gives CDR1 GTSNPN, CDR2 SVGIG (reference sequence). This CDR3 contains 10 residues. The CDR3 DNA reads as TGTGCTCCTATTAAGGGGGGCTACACCTTC. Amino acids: CAPIKGGYTF.

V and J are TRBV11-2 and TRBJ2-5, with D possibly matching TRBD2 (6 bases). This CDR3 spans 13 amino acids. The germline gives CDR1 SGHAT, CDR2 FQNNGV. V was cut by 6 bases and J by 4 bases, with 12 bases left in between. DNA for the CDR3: TGTGCCAGCAGTCAGGAGGGGTCAGAGACCCAGTACTTC. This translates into CASSQEGSETQYF.

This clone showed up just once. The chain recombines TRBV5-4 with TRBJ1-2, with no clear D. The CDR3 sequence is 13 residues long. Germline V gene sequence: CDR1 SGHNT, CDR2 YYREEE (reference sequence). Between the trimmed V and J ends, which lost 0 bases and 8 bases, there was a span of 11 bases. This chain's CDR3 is CASSLAGMQGYTF. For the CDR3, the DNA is TGTGCCAGCAGCTTGGCAGGCATGCAGGGCTACACCTTC.

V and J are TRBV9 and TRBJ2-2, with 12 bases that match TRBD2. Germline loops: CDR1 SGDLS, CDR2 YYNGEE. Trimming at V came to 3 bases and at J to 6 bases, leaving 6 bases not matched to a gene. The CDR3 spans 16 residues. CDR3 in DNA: TGTGCCAGCAGCGACGGACTAGCGGGATCCGCCGGGGAGCTGTTTTTT. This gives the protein CASSDGLAGSAGELFF. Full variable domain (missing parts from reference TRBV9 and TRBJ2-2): DSGVTQTPKHLITATGQRVTLRCSPRSGDLSVYWYQQSLDQGLQFLIQYYNGEERAKGNILERFSAQQFPDLHSELNLSSLELGDSALYFCASSDGLAGSAGELFFGEGSRLTVL.